Each of the 2 T cell receptor beta chains below was sequenced from the same sample in a study of cytomegalovirus exposure and HLA in healthy donors. With 60 Vbeta and 13 Jbeta primers, the PCR was carried out. Produced via immunoSEQ multiplex PCR; TCRdb's table is partial and in-frame only. The sample records a few hundred thousand clones, approximately 78% being singletons. Material for sequencing was PBMCs. These receptors came from a man aged 25 to 40 in good health and CMV-seronegative.

This chain joins TRBV27 and TRBJ2-2; tentative D call: TRBD1 (6 bases). The germline gives CDR1 MNHEY, CDR2 SMNVEV (reference sequence). Trimming removed 3 bases from V and 3 bases from J, with 14 bases in between. CDR3 size: 16 residues. CDR3 in DNA: TGTGCCAGCAGTTTGTGGGGACAAACTTACACCGGGGAGCTGTTTTTT. It codes for CASSLWGQTYTGELFF.

This chain links TRBV7-9 with TRBJ2-7, with D perhaps TRBD1 (6 bases). In germline, CDR1 is SEHNR, CDR2 FQNEAQ (reference sequence). The V and J ends lost 5 bases and 0 bases respectively, with 14 bases between them. The CDR3 consists of 15 residues. DNA for the CDR3: TGTGCCAGCAGCCTCGGACAGTCGTCCTCCTACGAGCAGTACTTC. Its translation: CASSLGQSSSYEQYF.